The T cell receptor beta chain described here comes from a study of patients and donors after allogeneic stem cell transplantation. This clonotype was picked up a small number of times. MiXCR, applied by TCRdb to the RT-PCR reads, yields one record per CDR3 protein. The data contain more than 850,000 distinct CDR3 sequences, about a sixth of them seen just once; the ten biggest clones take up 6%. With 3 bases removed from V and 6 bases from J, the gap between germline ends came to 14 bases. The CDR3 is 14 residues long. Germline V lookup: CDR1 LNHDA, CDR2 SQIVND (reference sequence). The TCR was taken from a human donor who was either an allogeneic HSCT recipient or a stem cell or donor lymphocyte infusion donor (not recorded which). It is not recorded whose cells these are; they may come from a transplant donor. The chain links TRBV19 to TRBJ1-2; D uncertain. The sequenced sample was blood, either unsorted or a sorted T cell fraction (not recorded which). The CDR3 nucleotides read TGTGCCAGTAGTATGACGGGGAGGGCGAATGGCTACACCTTC. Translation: CASSMTGRANGYTF. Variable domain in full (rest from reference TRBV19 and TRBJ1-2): DGGITQSPKYLFRKEGQNVTLSCEQNLNHDAMYWYRQDPGQGLRLIYYSQIVNDFQKGDIAEGYSVSREKKESFPLTVTSAQKNPTAFYLCASSMTGRANGYTFGSGTRLTVV.